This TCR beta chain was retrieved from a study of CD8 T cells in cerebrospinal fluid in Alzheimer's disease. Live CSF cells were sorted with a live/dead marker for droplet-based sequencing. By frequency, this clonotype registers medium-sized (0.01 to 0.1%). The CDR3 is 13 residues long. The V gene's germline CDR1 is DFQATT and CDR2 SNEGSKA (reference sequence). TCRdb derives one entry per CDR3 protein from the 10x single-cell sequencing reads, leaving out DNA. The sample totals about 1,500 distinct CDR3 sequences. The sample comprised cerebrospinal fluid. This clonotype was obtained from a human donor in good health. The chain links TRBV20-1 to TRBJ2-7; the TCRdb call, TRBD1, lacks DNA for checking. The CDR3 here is CSARGQGTYEQYF.